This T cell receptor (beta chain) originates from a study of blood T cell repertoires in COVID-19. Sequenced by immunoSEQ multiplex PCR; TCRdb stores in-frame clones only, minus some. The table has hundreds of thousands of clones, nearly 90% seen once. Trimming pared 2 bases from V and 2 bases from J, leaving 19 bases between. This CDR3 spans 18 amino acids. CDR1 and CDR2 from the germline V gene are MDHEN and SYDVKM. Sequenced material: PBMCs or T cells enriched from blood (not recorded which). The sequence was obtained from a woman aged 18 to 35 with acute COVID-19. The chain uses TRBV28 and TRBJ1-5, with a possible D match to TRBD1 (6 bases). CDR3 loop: CASSLPYFGGGGNQPQHF. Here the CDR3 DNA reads TGTGCCAGCAGTTTACCCTATTTTGGAGGGGGGGGCAATCAGCCCCAGCATTTT.